The 5 T cell receptor beta chains below come from one sample, sequenced in a study of shared clonotypes between healthy human individuals. Measured with immunoSEQ multiplex PCR; TCRdb has only the in-frame clones, and not every one. The sample yields 2.3 million or so clones, 80% to 95% seen once. Sequenced input: naive CD4+ T cells from PBMCs. Subset indicated: CD45RA+ positively selected. The receptor source for this set is a young man in good health. Some clones in this sample may be carry-over from other donors' samples.

The V call is TRBV30, the J call TRBJ2-7, with 8 bases matching TRBD1. The CDR3 contains 16 residues. V dropped 4 bases and J dropped 1; count of bases not matched to a gene: 12. Looked up from germline, CDR1 is GTSNPN and CDR2 is SVGIG (reference sequence). The CDR3 nucleotides read TGTGCCTGGACCATCAGTTCGGGACAGGCGTCCTACGAGCAGTACTTC. Residues: CAWTISSGQASYEQYF.

The rearrangement links TRBV5-1 to TRBJ2-1; the D gene is possibly TRBD2 (5 bases). CDR1 is SGHRS and CDR2 is YFSETQ in the germline V gene. The CDR3 totals 14 residues. V shed 7 bases and J shed 0 bases, with 11 bases lying between them. DNA for the CDR3: TGCGCCAGCGGAGCGGATCTCTCCTACAATGAGCAGTTCTTC. It codes for CASGADLSYNEQFF.

This chain links TRBV7-9 with TRBJ2-2, with a weak D call TRBD2 (5 bases). This CDR3 comprises 15 residues. Germline V gene data show CDR1 as SEHNR and CDR2 as FQNEAQ (reference sequence). V lost 0 bases and J 7 bases, leaving 12 bases between the germline ends. The CDR3 protein is CASSLAYSGSGELFF. CDR3 DNA sequence: TGTGCCAGCAGCTTAGCGTACAGCGGTAGCGGGGAGCTGTTTTTT.

The chain uses TRBV15 and TRBJ1-1; no definite D call. The V end was cut by 0 bases, the J end by 5 bases, with 7 bases between. Germline V gene data show CDR1 as LNHNV and CDR2 as YYDKDF (reference sequence). This CDR3 has 13 residues. For the CDR3, the DNA is TGTGCCACCAGCAGAGATCTAGGGACTGAAGCTTTCTTT. Protein: CATSRDLGTEAFF.

This clone was observed a handful of times. Distinct nucleotide sequences in the sample also encode this CDR3. The chain links TRBV5-1 to TRBJ1-1; D remains unclear. The CDR3 covers 14 residues. V was clipped by 0 bases and J by 3 bases, with 9 bases between them. Germline V lookup: CDR1 SGHRS, CDR2 YFSETQ. CDR3 sequence: CASSLVLGDTEAFF. The CDR3 DNA reads as TGCGCCAGCAGCTTGGTACTCGGGGACACTGAAGCTTTCTTT.